This T cell receptor beta chain was identified in a study of blood T cell repertoires in COVID-19. In the study overall: Nucleic acid was either cDNA or gDNA, and it came from T cells, B-cell-depleted T cells, or PBMCs.

In Seattle, patients joined the study during active infection and were tracked longitudinally. Repertoires were generated with immunoSEQ multiplex PCR, while TCRdb's copy carries only in-frame clones and drops some. The sample consists of about 73,000 clones, approximately 71% of them appearing once. The CDR3 length is 14 residues. V gave up 1 base and J gave up 0 bases, with 5 bases separating them. Looked up from germline, CDR1 is SGHTA and CDR2 is FQGNSA. The specimen was peripheral blood. V gene TRBV7-2 combines with J gene TRBJ2-3; D unresolved. This clonotype was obtained from a man between 70 and 80 years old with COVID-19, enrolled during active disease. The CDR3 reads CASSLVQSTDTQYF. CDR3 coding DNA: TGTGCCAGCAGCTTAGTACAGAGCACAGATACGCAGTATTTT.